The clone carrying this T cell receptor (beta chain) is categorized as large. Antigen unknown. This specimen belongs to a study of circulating CD8 cells and anti-PD-1 response in melanoma. Whole-study findings and limits: No tumor material was available, so peptide assays assessed reactivity. At M1, fewer than 8% of TRB clonotypes appeared in multiple subsets. Diversity ranked highest in DNEG and lowest in TIGIT subsets.

The germline CDR1 and CDR2 sequences are SGHNT and YYREEE (reference sequence). This CDR3 is 15 amino acids long. V lost 0 bases, J lost 1 base, and 10 bases lay in between. Sorting of live CD3+CD8+TCRalphabeta+ cells by PD-1 and/or TIGIT gave four subsets. TCR libraries were prepared from roughly 14 ng of total RNA with the QIAseq Immune Repertoire TCR panel. A single record per CDR3 protein comes from TCRdb applying MiXCR to the reads. The table shows fewer than 500 distinct CDR3 sequences, with about 5% occurring only once. The source material was CD8+ T cells from PBMCs, sampled at baseline or after one month of anti-PD-1 therapy (not recorded which). The clonotype was recovered from a human donor with melanoma. The chain joins TRBV5-4 to TRBJ1-1, with D perhaps TRBD1 (5 bases). CDR3 bases: TGTGCCAGCAGCTTGGCGAATGGACAGAACACTGAAGCTTTCTTT. It specifies CASSLANGQNTEAFF.